Listed below are T cell receptor beta chains from one sample, sequenced in a study of cytomegalovirus exposure and HLA in healthy donors. Generated by immunoSEQ multiplex PCR, the TCRdb table keeps only in-frame clones and is missing some. The sample lists roughly 310,000 clones, 88% occurring once. The sequenced material came from PBMCs. The receptor set was obtained from a man aged 25-45 years in good health and CMV-seronegative. The CDR3 runs from the conserved cysteine through the conserved F or W. A D gene is named only where the DNA matches it firmly. Not all rows give a size; the values are once, few, many and, for expanded clones, a class.

TRBD1	TRBV5-6	TRBJ1-3	-	CASSSNHRGPGGTIYF	TGTGCCAGCAGCTCGAACCACAGGGGGCCGGGAGGCACCATATATTTT
TRBD1	TRBV7-7	TRBJ1-1	few	CASSPVEGGSNTEAFF	TGTGCCAGCAGCCCCGTGGAAGGGGGCTCGAACACTGAAGCTTTCTTT
TRBD1	TRBV19	TRBJ2-1	-	CASNPLDRGNEQFF	TGTGCCAGCAACCCTCTGGACAGGGGAAATGAGCAGTTCTTC
TRBD2	TRBV6-6	TRBJ2-1	-	CASSYSKGEGNEQFF	TGTGCCAGCAGTTACTCGAAAGGGGAGGGAAATGAGCAGTTCTTC
TRBD1	TRBV11-2	TRBJ2-7	-	CASLGTGGSYEQYF	TGTGCCAGTTTGGGGACAGGGGGCTCCTACGAGCAGTACTTC
TRBD1	TRBV30	TRBJ2-7	-	CAWSVGYRGNYEQYF	TGTGCCTGGTCGGTGGGATACAGGGGTAACTACGAGCAGTACTTC
-	TRBV29-1	TRBJ2-3	-	CSVGHSGNTQYF	TGCAGCGTTGGGCACAGCGGAAATACGCAGTATTTT
TRBD1	TRBV27	TRBJ2-3	-	CASRNRGRGTDTQYF	TGTGCCAGCAGAAACAGGGGGCGCGGCACAGATACGCAGTATTTT
-	TRBV4-3	TRBJ1-2	once	CASSQEQGSYGYTF	TGCGCCAGCAGCCAAGAGCAGGGAAGCTATGGCTACACCTTC
TRBD2	TRBV5-6	TRBJ2-7	-	CASSLVQRGAYEQYF	TGTGCCAGCAGCTTGGTGCAGCGGGGGGCCTACGAGCAGTACTTC
TRBD1	TRBV18	TRBJ2-3	once	CASSPTGADTQYF	TGTGCCAGCTCACCTACAGGGGCAGATACGCAGTATTTT
-	TRBV6-5	TRBJ2-2	-	CASSLGRVATGELFF	TGTGCCAGCAGTTTAGGCAGGGTGGCCACCGGGGAGCTGTTTTTT
TRBD2	TRBV7-2	TRBJ2-1	-	CASSSTLAGYNEQFF	TGTGCCAGCAGCTCCACATTAGCGGGCTACAATGAGCAGTTCTTC
TRBD2	TRBV5-1	TRBJ2-3	-	CASSLLPSGGSDTQYF	TGCGCCAGCAGCTTACTTCCTAGCGGGGGCTCAGATACGCAGTATTTT
-	TRBV11-2	TRBJ1-1	-	CASSFGHHTEAFF	TGTGCCAGCAGCTTCGGACATCACACTGAAGCTTTCTTT
-	TRBV5-1	TRBJ1-4	-	CASSWYSPTNEKLFF	TGCGCCAGCAGCTGGTACAGCCCAACTAATGAAAAACTGTTTTTT
TRBD1	TRBV7-9	TRBJ1-2	-	CASSTDRGNYGYTF	TGTGCCAGCAGCACAGACAGGGGGAACTATGGCTACACCTTC
-	TRBV5-5	TRBJ2-1	-	CASSSYTGRLYNEQFF	TGTGCCAGCAGCTCTTATACAGGGCGTCTGTACAATGAGCAGTTCTTC
-	TRBV5-5	TRBJ1-4	-	CASSLDRVEGGVSEKLFF	TGTGCCAGCAGCTTGGATCGAGTGGAGGGAGGTGTTTCTGAAAAACTGTTTTTT
TRBD1	TRBV18	TRBJ1-6	few	CASSPAFQGAFSPLHF	TGTGCCAGCTCACCAGCCTTCCAGGGGGCTTTTTCACCCCTCCACTTT
TRBD2	TRBV18	TRBJ2-1	-	CASSTGLAIRDEQFF	TGTGCCAGCTCTACGGGACTAGCGATTAGGGATGAGCAGTTCTTC
TRBD2	TRBV9	TRBJ2-7	-	CASSVATSGGLYEQYF	TGTGCCAGCAGCGTAGCAACTAGCGGGGGCCTCTACGAGCAGTACTTC
-	TRBV7-2	TRBJ2-3	-	CASRLRTGSPDTQYF	TGTGCCAGCAGATTAAGAACAGGGTCACCAGATACGCAGTATTTT
-	TRBV4-3	TRBJ1-6	-	CASSPQGNSPLHF	TGCGCCAGCAGCCCACAGGGTAATTCACCCCTCCACTTT
-	TRBV12-5	TRBJ1-1	-	CASGRIGGTNTEAFF	TGTGCTAGTGGCCGGATAGGGGGAACGAACACTGAAGCTTTCTTT
TRBD2	TRBV19	TRBJ2-3	-	CASSRPSGGEDTQYF	TGTGCCAGTAGTAGGCCTAGCGGGGGGGAAGATACGCAGTATTTT
-	TRBV4-3	TRBJ2-1	-	CASSPRQDNEQFF	TGCGCCAGCAGCCCGAGACAGGACAATGAGCAGTTCTTC
-	TRBV6-5	TRBJ2-3	-	CASSYEGVSTDTQYF	TGTGCCAGCAGTTACGAAGGGGTTAGCACAGATACGCAGTATTTT
-	TRBV6-4	TRBJ1-2	-	CASSDEHTGYTF	TGTGCCAGCAGTGATGAACATACTGGCTACACCTTC
TRBD2	TRBV25-1	TRBJ2-5	-	CASSATSLAVETQYF	TGTGCCAGCAGCGCCACCTCACTAGCGGTTGAGACCCAGTACTTC
TRBD1	TRBV5-4	TRBJ2-2	-	CASSSPGQGWTGELFF	TGTGCCAGCAGCTCCCCGGGACAGGGGTGGACCGGGGAGCTGTTTTTT
TRBD1	TRBV7-2	TRBJ2-1	-	CASSGTTGTGVYNEQFF	TGTGCCAGCAGCGGCACTACGGGGACAGGGGTCTACAATGAGCAGTTCTTC
-	TRBV5-6	TRBJ1-1	-	CASSFFSMNTEAFF	TGTGCCAGCAGCTTTTTTAGTATGAACACTGAAGCTTTCTTT
TRBD1	TRBV7-9	TRBJ1-2	-	CASSPKGQADGYTF	TGTGCCAGCAGCCCGAAGGGACAGGCCGATGGCTACACCTTC
TRBD1	TRBV5-1	TRBJ1-2	-	CASGRGQEDGYTF	TGCGCCAGCGGAAGAGGACAGGAAGATGGCTACACCTTC
TRBD1	TRBV6-4	TRBJ1-5	-	CASTTRSRDRVRNQPQHF	TGTGCCAGCACGACCCGTAGTCGAGACAGGGTACGCAATCAGCCCCAGCATTTT
TRBD1	TRBV6-6	TRBJ1-1	-	CASRPPVSRGPEAFF	TGTGCCAGCAGACCCCCCGTTTCTAGGGGGCCTGAAGCTTTCTTT
-	TRBV27	TRBJ1-5	-	CASSLWEGNQPQHF	TGTGCCAGCAGTCTTTGGGAGGGAAATCAGCCCCAGCATTTT
TRBD2	TRBV25-1	TRBJ2-3	-	CASSELRRGGLDTQYF	TGTGCCAGCAGTGAATTACGGCGGGGGGGCTTGGATACGCAGTATTTT
TRBD1	TRBV4-1	TRBJ1-2	-	CASGWERTGLKDGYTF	TGCGCCAGCGGATGGGAACGGACAGGGTTAAAGGATGGCTACACCTTC
TRBD2	TRBV12-5	TRBJ2-7	-	CASDGPGGSNEQYF	TGTGCTAGTGATGGCCCGGGGGGTTCCAACGAGCAGTACTTC
-	TRBV29-1	TRBJ2-7	-	CSVVETYEQYF	TGCAGCGTTGTGGAGACCTACGAGCAGTACTTC
-	TRBV4-1	TRBJ2-1	-	CASRHGQGSNEQFF	TGCGCCAGCAGACACGGCCAGGGGTCGAATGAGCAGTTCTTC
-	TRBV10-1	TRBJ2-5	once	CARPKKSQYF	TGCGCCAGACCCAAGAAGAGCCAGTACTTC
-	TRBV28	TRBJ1-5	-	CASSLIVSNQPQHF	TGTGCCAGCAGTTTAATCGTCAGCAATCAGCCCCAGCATTTT
-	TRBV21-1	TRBJ1-2	-	CASSKVGRTNYGYTF	TGTGCCAGCAGCAAAGTTGGCAGAACTAACTATGGCTACACCTTC
TRBD1	TRBV7-2	TRBJ1-6	few	CASSAKTGPEYNSPLHF	TGTGCCAGCAGCGCCAAGACAGGGCCGGAGTACAATTCACCCCTCCACTTT
TRBD1	TRBV6-6	TRBJ1-2	-	CASTLRDRVSDGYTF	TGTGCCAGCACCCTCCGGGACAGGGTATCGGATGGCTACACCTTC
TRBD2	TRBV7-2	TRBJ2-1	-	CASSLEGLARNEQFF	TGTGCCAGCAGCTTAGAGGGACTAGCACGCAATGAGCAGTTCTTC
-	TRBV5-5	TRBJ1-4	-	CASSTVVNEKLFF	TGTGCCAGCAGTACGGTGGTAAATGAAAAACTGTTTTTT